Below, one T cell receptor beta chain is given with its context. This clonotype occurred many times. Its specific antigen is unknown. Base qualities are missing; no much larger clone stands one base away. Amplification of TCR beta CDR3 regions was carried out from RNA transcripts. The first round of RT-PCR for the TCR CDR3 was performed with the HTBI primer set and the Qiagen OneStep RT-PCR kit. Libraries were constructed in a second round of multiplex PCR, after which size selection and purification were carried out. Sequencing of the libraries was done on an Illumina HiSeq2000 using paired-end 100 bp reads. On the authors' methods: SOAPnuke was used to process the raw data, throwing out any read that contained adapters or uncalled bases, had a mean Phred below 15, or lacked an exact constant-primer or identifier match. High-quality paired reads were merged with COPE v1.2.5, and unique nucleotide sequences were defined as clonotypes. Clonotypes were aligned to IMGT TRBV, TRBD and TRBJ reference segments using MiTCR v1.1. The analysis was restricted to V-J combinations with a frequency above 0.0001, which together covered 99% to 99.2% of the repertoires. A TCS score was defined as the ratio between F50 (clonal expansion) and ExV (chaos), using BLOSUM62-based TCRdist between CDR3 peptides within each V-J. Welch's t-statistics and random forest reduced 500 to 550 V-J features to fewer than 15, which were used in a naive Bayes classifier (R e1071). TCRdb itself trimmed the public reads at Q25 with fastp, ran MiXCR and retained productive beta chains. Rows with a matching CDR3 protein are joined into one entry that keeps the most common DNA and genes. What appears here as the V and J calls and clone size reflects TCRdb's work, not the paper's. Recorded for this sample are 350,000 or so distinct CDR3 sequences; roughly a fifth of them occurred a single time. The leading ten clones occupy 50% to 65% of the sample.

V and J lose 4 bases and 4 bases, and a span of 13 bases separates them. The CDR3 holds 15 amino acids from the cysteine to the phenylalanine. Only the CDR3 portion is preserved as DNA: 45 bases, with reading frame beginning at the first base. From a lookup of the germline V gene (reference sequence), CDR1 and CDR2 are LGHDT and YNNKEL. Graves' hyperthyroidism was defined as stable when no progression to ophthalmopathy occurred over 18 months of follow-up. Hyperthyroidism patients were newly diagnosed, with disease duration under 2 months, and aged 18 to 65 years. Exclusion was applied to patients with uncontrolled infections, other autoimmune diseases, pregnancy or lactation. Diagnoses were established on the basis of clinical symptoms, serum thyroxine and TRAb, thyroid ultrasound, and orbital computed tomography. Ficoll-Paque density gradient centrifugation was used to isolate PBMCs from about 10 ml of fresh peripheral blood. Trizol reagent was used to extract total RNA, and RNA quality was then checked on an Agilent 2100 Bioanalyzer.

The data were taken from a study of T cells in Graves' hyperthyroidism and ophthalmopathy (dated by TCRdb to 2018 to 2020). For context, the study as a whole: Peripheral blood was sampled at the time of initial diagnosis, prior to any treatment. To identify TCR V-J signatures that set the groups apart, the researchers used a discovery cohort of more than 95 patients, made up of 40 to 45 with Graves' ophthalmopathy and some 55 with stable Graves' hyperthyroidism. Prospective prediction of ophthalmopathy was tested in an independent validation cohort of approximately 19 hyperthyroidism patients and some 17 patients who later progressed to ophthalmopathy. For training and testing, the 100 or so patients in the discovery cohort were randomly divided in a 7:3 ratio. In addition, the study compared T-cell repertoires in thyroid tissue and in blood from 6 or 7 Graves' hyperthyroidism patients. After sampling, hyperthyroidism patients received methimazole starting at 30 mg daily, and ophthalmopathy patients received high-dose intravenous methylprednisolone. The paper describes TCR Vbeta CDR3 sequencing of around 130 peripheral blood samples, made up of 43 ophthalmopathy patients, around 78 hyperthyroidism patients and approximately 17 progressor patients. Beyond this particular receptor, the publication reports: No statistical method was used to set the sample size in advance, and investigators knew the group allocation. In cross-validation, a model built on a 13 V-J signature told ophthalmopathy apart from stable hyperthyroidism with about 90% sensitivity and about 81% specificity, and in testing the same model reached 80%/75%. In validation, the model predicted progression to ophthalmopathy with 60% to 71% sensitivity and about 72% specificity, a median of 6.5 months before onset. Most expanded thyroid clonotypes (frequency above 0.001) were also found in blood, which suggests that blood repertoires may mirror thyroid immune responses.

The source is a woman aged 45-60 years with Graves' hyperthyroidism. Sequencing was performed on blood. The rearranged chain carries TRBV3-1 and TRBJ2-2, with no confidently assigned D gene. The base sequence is TGTGCCAGCAGCCGAGGCGGCCTAGGCACCGGGGAGCTGTTTTTT. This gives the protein CASSRGGLGTGELFF.